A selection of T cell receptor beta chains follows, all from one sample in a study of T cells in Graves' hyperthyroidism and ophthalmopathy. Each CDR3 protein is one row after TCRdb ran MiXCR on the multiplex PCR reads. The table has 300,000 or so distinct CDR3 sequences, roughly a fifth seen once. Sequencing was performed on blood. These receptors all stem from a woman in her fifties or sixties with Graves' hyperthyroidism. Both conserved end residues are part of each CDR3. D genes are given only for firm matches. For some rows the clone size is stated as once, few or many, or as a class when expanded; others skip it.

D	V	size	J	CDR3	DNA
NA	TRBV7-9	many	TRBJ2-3	CASSFPRGDTQYF	TGTGCCAGCAGCTTTCCCCGGGGAGATACGCAGTATTTT
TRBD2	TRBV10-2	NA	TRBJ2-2	CASSQLAGGHTGELFF	TGCGCCAGCAGTCAACTAGCGGGGGGGCATACCGGGGAGCTGTTTTTT
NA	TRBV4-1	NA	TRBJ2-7	CASSQDPGSRYEQYF	TGCGCCAGCAGCCAAGATCCGGGCAGCCGCTACGAGCAGTACTTC
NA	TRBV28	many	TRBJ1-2	CASKPPGQWDGYTF	TGTGCCAGCAAACCCCCGGGACAATGGGATGGCTACACCTTC
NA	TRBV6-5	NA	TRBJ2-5	CASSYSPGPEWTQYF	TGTGCCAGCAGTTACTCGCCTGGACCTGAGTGGACCCAGTACTTC
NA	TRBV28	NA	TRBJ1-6	CASSSNAFGGSNSPLHF	TGTGCCAGCAGTTCTAATGCGTTTGGAGGGAGTAATTCACCCCTCCACTTT
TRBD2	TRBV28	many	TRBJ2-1	CASRASGEQFF	TGTGCCAGCAGGGCTAGCGGGGAGCAGTTCTTC
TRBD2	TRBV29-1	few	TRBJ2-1	CSAGVGTSGNEQFF	TGCAGCGCTGGGGTAGGGACTAGCGGAAATGAGCAGTTCTTC
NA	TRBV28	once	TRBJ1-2	CASSLDPYGYTF	TGTGCCAGCAGCCTCGACCCCTATGGCTACACCTTC
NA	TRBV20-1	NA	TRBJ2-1	CSARRVVWRPYNEQFF	TGCAGTGCAAGAAGAGTAGTTTGGCGACCCTACAATGAGCAGTTCTTC
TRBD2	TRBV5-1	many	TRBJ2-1	CASSLDVGSGNNEQFF	TGCGCCAGCAGCTTGGACGTTGGTAGCGGGAACAATGAGCAGTTCTTC
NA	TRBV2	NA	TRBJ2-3	CASSDRGGPTDTQYF	TGTGCCAGCAGTGACAGGGGGGGACCCACAGATACGCAGTATTTT
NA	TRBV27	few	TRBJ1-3	CASSLRGPFSGNTIYF	TGTGCCAGCAGTTTAAGAGGACCCTTCTCTGGAAACACCATATATTTT
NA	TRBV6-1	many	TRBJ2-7	CASSVGQGRTYEQYF	TGTGCCAGCAGTGTAGGGCAGGGGAGGACCTACGAGCAGTACTTC
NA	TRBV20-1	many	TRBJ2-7	CSAGRWTYEQYF	TGCAGTGCGGGGAGATGGACCTACGAGCAGTACTTC
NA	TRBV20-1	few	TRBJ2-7	CSALTPGQGTYEQYF	TGCAGTGCTCTCACCCCGGGACAAGGGACATACGAGCAGTACTTC
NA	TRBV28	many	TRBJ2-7	CASRGTLTLFGEQYF	TGTGCCAGCAGGGGCACATTGACCCTGTTCGGAGAGCAGTACTTC
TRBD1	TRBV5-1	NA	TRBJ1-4	CASSTRQGMGEKLFF	TGCGCCAGCAGCACAAGACAGGGAATGGGCGAAAAACTGTTTTTT
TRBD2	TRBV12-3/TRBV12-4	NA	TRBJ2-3	CASSSRLAGVIDTQYF	TGTGCCAGCAGTTCCCGACTAGCGGGAGTGATAGATACGCAGTATTTT
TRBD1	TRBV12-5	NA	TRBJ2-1	CASGLLVGTDRNSYNEQFF	TGTGCTAGTGGTTTGTTAGTTGGGACAGACAGAAACTCCTACAATGAGCAGTTCTTC
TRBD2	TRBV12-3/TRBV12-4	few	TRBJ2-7	CASSLRALGGGGTYEQYF	TGTGCCAGCAGTTTACGGGCTTTAGGCGGCGGGGGGACCTACGAGCAGTACTTC
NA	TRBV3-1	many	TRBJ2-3	CASSQEGPSTQYF	TGTGCCAGCAGCCAAGAGGGGCCGAGTACGCAGTATTTT